The 5 T cell receptor beta chains in this list originate from one sample, sequenced in a study of control samples from healthy donors and cancer patients. The protocol was immunoSEQ multiplex PCR, while the TCRdb copy is restricted to in-frame clones and leaves out a portion. This table has around 94,000 clones, just over 90% appearing once. The sequenced material came from blood. Source of these receptors: a woman under 30 in good health.

The chain uses TRBV2 and TRBJ2-7; 11 bases match TRBD1. The CDR3 runs to 14 residues. Germline assignment: CDR1 SNHLY and CDR2 FYNNEI. Losses at the gene ends were 5 bases for V and 4 bases for J; bases not matched to a gene: 4. The CDR3: CASSWDRGRYEQYF. In DNA, the CDR3 is TGTGCCAGCAGTTGGGACAGGGGGAGGTACGAGCAGTACTTC.

The V gene is TRBV18, the J gene TRBJ1-1, with D hard to call. Trimming pared 4 bases from V and 1 base from J, leaving 7 bases between. Germline assignment: CDR1 KGHSH and CDR2 LQKENI. The CDR3 has 13 amino acids. The CDR3 region has the DNA TGTGCCAGCTCACGAAACACGAACACTGAAGCTTTCTTT. Protein sequence: CASSRNTNTEAFF.

This clone appeared a few times. The chain couples TRBV15 to TRBJ2-3; D is perhaps TRBD1 (5 bases). The CDR3 loop spans 16 amino acids. The ends were cut back, 5 bases at V and 2 bases at J, with 17 bases in the middle. Germline V CDR1 and CDR2: LNHNV, YYDKDF (reference sequence). Here the CDR3 reads CATSRLSGRVTDTQYF. The CDR3 nucleotides read TGTGCCACCAGCCGATTATCGGGCAGGGTCACAGATACGCAGTATTTT.

This CDR3 is CASSFGTGVVINSPLHF. The CDR3 coding sequence is TGTGCCAGCAGCTTCGGGACAGGGGTCGTAATTAATTCACCCCTCCACTTT. V gene TRBV5-5 combines with J gene TRBJ1-6; 10 bases match TRBD1. V shed 2 bases, J shed 6 bases, and the junction held 8 bases outside the gene matches. The CDR3 totals 17 residues. Germline V gene data show CDR1 as SGHKS and CDR2 as YYEKEE (reference sequence).

This clone was found a few times. The V gene is TRBV10-1, the J gene TRBJ2-7, with a tentative D call TRBD2 (5 bases). Germline values: CDR1 WNHNN, CDR2 SYGVQD (reference sequence). V lost 0 bases and J lost 3, with 6 bases in between. CDR3 size: 13 residues. The CDR3 loop reads CASSESGGYEQYF. The DNA for the CDR3 is TGCGCCAGCAGTGAGTCCGGAGGCTACGAGCAGTACTTC.